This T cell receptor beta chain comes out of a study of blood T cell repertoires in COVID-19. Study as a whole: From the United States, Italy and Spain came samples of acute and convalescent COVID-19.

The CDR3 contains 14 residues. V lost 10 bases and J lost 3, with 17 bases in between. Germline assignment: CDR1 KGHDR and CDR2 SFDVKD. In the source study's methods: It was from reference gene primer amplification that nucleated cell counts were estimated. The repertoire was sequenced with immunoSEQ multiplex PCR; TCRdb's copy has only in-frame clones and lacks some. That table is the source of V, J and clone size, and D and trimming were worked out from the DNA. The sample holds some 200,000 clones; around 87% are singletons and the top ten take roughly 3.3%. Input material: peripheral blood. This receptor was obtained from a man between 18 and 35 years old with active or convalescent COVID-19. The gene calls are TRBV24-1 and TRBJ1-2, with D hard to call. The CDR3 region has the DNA TGTGCCACAGGCGACCGAGGGCGGGACTATGGCTACACCTTC. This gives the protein CATGDRGRDYGYTF.